The following is a TCR beta chain sequence with its context. What this receptor recognizes is not known. Qualities for individual bases were not recorded, and no much larger clone is one base off. This sample was included in a study of T cell responses to AZD1222 COVID-19 vaccine (TCRdb year 2021). With respect to the entire study: TCR sequencing was performed for approximately 240 trial participants, of whom 207 were given two doses of AZD1222 and around 25 were given two doses of MenACWY control vaccine. Trial participants were enrolled by age into subgroups of 18-55, 56-69 and 70-plus years, and around 150, 28 and 57 TCR-sequenced participants, respectively, were included in these subgroups. Broad study findings and their caveats: Because no day 14 peak-response samples were available, repertoires were characterized only after the peak T cell response. Vaccine-associated CD4 TCRs spanned the whole spike protein, with dominant responses in regions 160-218 and 743-854. After two AZD1222 doses, spike-specific TCR breadth and depth were significantly higher than at day 0 and than in MenACWY recipients. Most participants were white British and females outnumbered males, and the authors suggested that clonal diversity may have been underestimated. In the small 56-69-year group, the increase in depth fell short of significance, most likely because of low power. Epitopes outside the regions mutated in the B.1.351 and B.1.1.7 variants were reportedly recognized by nearly half of the unique spike-specific TCRs. Only five to seven AZD1222 recipients were SARS-CoV-2 seropositive at baseline, limiting conclusions about previously exposed vaccinees.

This specimen's time point label, interpreted: about 28 days (+/-7) after the second vaccine dose. AZD1222 recipients with second doses at about 4 weeks or about 12 weeks were pooled, because spike-specific TCR depth and breadth did not differ between schedules. The vaccinee samples were drawn from two UK trials, COV001 and COV002, one of which was a single-blind randomized controlled phase 2/3 trial testing AZD1222 (ChAdOx1 nCoV-19) in healthy adults. For TCRbeta chain sequencing, PBMC samples were collected from trial participants at day 0 and at day 28 after the second dose. The CDR3 measures 16 amino acids from cysteine to phenylalanine. The retained sequence is limited to the CDR3, 48 bases, with the frame set at the first base. Here V drops 4 bases and J drops 3 bases, and the junction holds 9 bases not matched to any gene. Via the germline V gene, CDR1 is LGHNA and CDR2 YSLEER. The CDR3 regions of human TCRbeta chains were analyzed by immunosequencing. The authors' pipeline ran thus. Repertoire TCRs were matched against a reference library of SARS-CoV-2-specific TCRs generated with the MIRA antigen-specificity platform. Breadth meant the fraction of unique TCRs that were SARS-CoV-2-associated, whereas depth meant the fraction of total T cells that were SARS-CoV-2-associated. Each spike-specific TCR was assigned to its reactive spike region and to a CD4 or CD8 class using the MIRA data. Log10-transformed breadth and depth values were compared by one-way ANOVA with Sidak's multiple comparisons tests. TCRdb took over this immuneACCESS table, retaining in-frame rearrangements with V and J assigned. Such tables are incomplete; in checked studies, under half of the missing clones stem from an unresolved V gene, and the remainder is unexplained. V and J calls and clone size are those listed in that table; D and trimming were worked out from the DNA. This sample lists 110,000 or so clones; approximately 90% were detected once. The ten largest clones take up roughly 6.9% of the sample.

This sample comprised peripheral blood, obtained 28 days after the second AZD1222 dose. The sequence derives from an adult who received the AZD1222 COVID-19 vaccine. The chain uses TRBV4-3 and TRBJ2-3; TRBD2 lines up with 8 middle nucleotides. The CDR3 is CASSPYSGEGTDTQYF. The nucleotide sequence is given as TGCGCCAGCAGCCCTTATAGCGGGGAGGGGACAGATACGCAGTATTTT.